A selection of T cell receptor beta chains follows, all from one sample in a study of cytomegalovirus exposure and HLA in healthy donors. TCRdb keeps only in-frame clones here, not all; method: immunoSEQ multiplex PCR. The profile shows 150,000 to 200,000 clones, about four fifths of them singletons. The sample consisted of PBMCs. The receptors shown here come from a boy between 2 and 10 years old in good health and CMV-seronegative. CDR3s include the opening cysteine and the closing phenylalanine or tryptophan. Fields, in order: D gene, J gene, clone size, V gene, CDR3 protein, CDR3 DNA. A D gene is named only where the DNA matches it firmly. Clone sizes are given selectively: once, few, many, or a class where the clone is expanded.

d_call: TRBD1; j_call: TRBJ1-1; clone_size: -; v_call: TRBV16; cdr3_aa: CASSQSGQHEAFF; cdr3_nt: TGTGCCAGCAGCCAATCGGGACAGCATGAAGCTTTCTTT
d_call: TRBD2; j_call: TRBJ2-1; clone_size: -; v_call: TRBV4-1; cdr3_aa: CASSQDRPSGSYNEQFF; cdr3_nt: TGCGCCAGCAGCCAAGATAGGCCTAGCGGATCCTACAATGAGCAGTTCTTC
d_call: -; j_call: TRBJ2-7; clone_size: -; v_call: TRBV28; cdr3_aa: CKTGSSYEQYF; cdr3_nt: TGTAAGACAGGCAGCTCCTACGAGCAGTACTTC
d_call: TRBD2; j_call: TRBJ2-1; clone_size: -; v_call: TRBV6-1; cdr3_aa: CASSELAGEGGYNEQFF; cdr3_nt: TGTGCCAGCAGTGAACTAGCGGGAGAGGGAGGCTACAATGAGCAGTTCTTC
d_call: TRBD1; j_call: TRBJ2-1; clone_size: once; v_call: TRBV20-1; cdr3_aa: CSAGQGNEQFF; cdr3_nt: TGCAGTGCTGGACAGGGGAATGAGCAGTTCTTC
d_call: -; j_call: TRBJ1-1; clone_size: few; v_call: TRBV25-1; cdr3_aa: CASSESDGGLVAFF; cdr3_nt: TGTGCCAGCAGTGAATCGGACGGAGGGTTGGTAGCTTTCTTT
d_call: -; j_call: TRBJ1-1; clone_size: -; v_call: TRBV29-1; cdr3_aa: CSVRGQRNTEAFF; cdr3_nt: TGCAGCGTTAGAGGACAGCGGAACACTGAAGCTTTCTTT
d_call: TRBD1; j_call: TRBJ1-6; clone_size: -; v_call: TRBV6-5; cdr3_aa: CASRRDRNSPLHF; cdr3_nt: TGTGCCAGCAGGCGGGACAGAAATTCACCCCTCCACTTT
d_call: TRBD1; j_call: TRBJ1-1; clone_size: -; v_call: TRBV10-3; cdr3_aa: CAISDPGQTNTEAFF; cdr3_nt: TGTGCCATCAGTGATCCGGGACAGACGAACACTGAAGCTTTCTTT
d_call: -; j_call: TRBJ2-7; clone_size: -; v_call: TRBV25-1; cdr3_aa: CASSPDGDASYGQYF; cdr3_nt: TGTGCCAGCAGTCCCGATGGAGACGCTTCCTACGGGCAGTACTTC
d_call: TRBD2; j_call: TRBJ2-3; clone_size: -; v_call: TRBV5-1; cdr3_aa: CASSLVPSGRPDTQYF; cdr3_nt: TGCGCCAGCAGCTTGGTTCCTAGCGGGAGGCCAGATACGCAGTATTTT
d_call: TRBD2; j_call: TRBJ2-7; clone_size: -; v_call: TRBV27; cdr3_aa: CASSLAGGVYEQYF; cdr3_nt: TGTGCCAGCAGTTTAGCGGGAGGAGTCTACGAGCAGTACTTC
d_call: -; j_call: TRBJ2-7; clone_size: -; v_call: TRBV6-5; cdr3_aa: CASSRTYQRDEQYF; cdr3_nt: TGTGCCAGCAGTCGGACTTACCAAAGGGACGAGCAGTACTTC
d_call: -; j_call: TRBJ2-7; clone_size: -; v_call: TRBV12-2; cdr3_aa: CASRPRQGAHPEQYF; cdr3_nt: TGTGCAAGTCGCCCTCGACAGGGGGCGCATCCCGAGCAGTACTTC
d_call: -; j_call: TRBJ1-5; clone_size: once; v_call: TRBV5-4; cdr3_aa: CASSLDGQGYQPQHF; cdr3_nt: TGTGCCAGCAGCTTGGATGGTCAGGGGTATCAGCCCCAGCATTTT
d_call: -; j_call: TRBJ1-1; clone_size: -; v_call: TRBV15; cdr3_aa: CATSREGRGEAFF; cdr3_nt: TGTGCCACCAGCAGAGAGGGGAGGGGCGAAGCTTTCTTT
d_call: TRBD2; j_call: TRBJ2-7; clone_size: -; v_call: TRBV10-2; cdr3_aa: CASNDLAGVRYEQYF; cdr3_nt: TGCGCCAGCAATGACCTAGCGGGAGTGAGGTACGAGCAGTACTTC
d_call: TRBD1; j_call: TRBJ2-6; clone_size: -; v_call: TRBV28; cdr3_aa: CASSSDRGYSGANVLTF; cdr3_nt: TGTGCCAGCAGCTCGGACAGGGGATACTCTGGGGCCAACGTCCTGACTTTC
d_call: TRBD2; j_call: TRBJ2-7; clone_size: -; v_call: TRBV6-1; cdr3_aa: CASSRDYSYEQYF; cdr3_nt: TGTGCCAGCAGCCGGGACTACTCCTACGAGCAGTACTTC
d_call: TRBD1; j_call: TRBJ1-1; clone_size: few; v_call: TRBV10-3; cdr3_aa: CAIRTGVNTEAFF; cdr3_nt: TGTGCCATCAGGACAGGGGTGAACACTGAAGCTTTCTTT
d_call: TRBD2; j_call: TRBJ2-1; clone_size: -; v_call: TRBV2; cdr3_aa: CASSASGNSNEQFF; cdr3_nt: TGTGCCAGCAGTGCTAGCGGGAACTCCAATGAGCAGTTCTTC
d_call: TRBD2; j_call: TRBJ2-1; clone_size: -; v_call: TRBV4-1; cdr3_aa: CASSPGTSGRGNEQFF; cdr3_nt: TGCGCCAGCAGCCCTGGGACTAGCGGGAGGGGGAATGAGCAGTTCTTC
d_call: TRBD1; j_call: TRBJ2-7; clone_size: -; v_call: TRBV7-8; cdr3_aa: CASSSTGGYEQYF; cdr3_nt: TGTGCCAGCAGCTCGACAGGGGGCTACGAGCAGTACTTC
d_call: TRBD2; j_call: TRBJ2-1; clone_size: few; v_call: TRBV5-1; cdr3_aa: CASSLAGTYNEQFF; cdr3_nt: TGCGCCAGCAGCCTAGCGGGCACGTACAATGAGCAGTTCTTC
d_call: -; j_call: TRBJ2-7; clone_size: -; v_call: TRBV28; cdr3_aa: CASSFWSRTGPYEQYF; cdr3_nt: TGTGCCAGCAGTTTTTGGTCACGGACTGGACCCTACGAGCAGTACTTC
d_call: -; j_call: TRBJ2-7; clone_size: -; v_call: TRBV6-1; cdr3_aa: CASSGPYEQYF; cdr3_nt: TGTGCCAGCAGTGGGCCGTACGAGCAGTACTTC
d_call: -; j_call: TRBJ1-1; clone_size: -; v_call: TRBV4-1; cdr3_aa: CASSQGWGNTEAFF; cdr3_nt: TGCGCCAGCAGCCAAGGCTGGGGCAACACTGAAGCTTTCTTT
d_call: -; j_call: TRBJ2-3; clone_size: few; v_call: TRBV6-6; cdr3_aa: CASSPTGRGTDTQYF; cdr3_nt: TGTGCCAGCAGTCCAACAGGCAGGGGAACAGATACGCAGTATTTT
d_call: -; j_call: TRBJ2-3; clone_size: -; v_call: TRBV10-2; cdr3_aa: CASLSRPGSTDTQYF; cdr3_nt: TGCGCCAGCCTATCCCGGCCAGGGAGCACAGATACGCAGTATTTT
d_call: TRBD1; j_call: TRBJ2-2; clone_size: -; v_call: TRBV7-2; cdr3_aa: CASSLGTGYTGELFF; cdr3_nt: TGTGCCAGCAGCTTAGGGACAGGGTACACCGGGGAGCTGTTTTTT
d_call: TRBD2; j_call: TRBJ2-1; clone_size: once; v_call: TRBV6-1; cdr3_aa: CASSEWRTSGRGGNNEQFF; cdr3_nt: TGTGCCAGCAGTGAATGGAGGACTAGCGGGAGGGGCGGTAACAATGAGCAGTTCTTC
d_call: -; j_call: TRBJ1-3; clone_size: -; v_call: TRBV27; cdr3_aa: CASSYRNTIYF; cdr3_nt: TGTGCCAGCAGTTACAGGAACACCATATATTTT
d_call: -; j_call: TRBJ2-7; clone_size: -; v_call: TRBV7-9; cdr3_aa: CASSLGTSTYEQYF; cdr3_nt: TGTGCCAGCAGCTTAGGGACAAGTACCTACGAGCAGTACTTC
d_call: -; j_call: TRBJ1-2; clone_size: few; v_call: TRBV4-1; cdr3_aa: CASSQDTTVYGYTF; cdr3_nt: TGCGCCAGCAGCCAAGACACGACAGTTTATGGCTACACCTTC
d_call: TRBD2; j_call: TRBJ2-3; clone_size: -; v_call: TRBV5-4; cdr3_aa: CASRKGLGNKDTQYF; cdr3_nt: TGTGCCAGCAGGAAGGGACTAGGAAATAAAGATACGCAGTATTTT
d_call: -; j_call: TRBJ1-2; clone_size: -; v_call: TRBV6-1; cdr3_aa: CASSSFNYGYTF; cdr3_nt: TGTGCCAGCAGTTCTTTTAACTATGGCTACACCTTC
d_call: -; j_call: TRBJ1-5; clone_size: once; v_call: TRBV30; cdr3_aa: CAWAGGMGQPQHF; cdr3_nt: TGTGCCTGGGCGGGAGGGATGGGTCAGCCCCAGCATTTT
d_call: TRBD2; j_call: TRBJ2-7; clone_size: -; v_call: TRBV11-2; cdr3_aa: CASSLASGSPYEQYF; cdr3_nt: TGTGCCAGCAGCTTAGCCAGCGGGAGTCCCTACGAGCAGTACTTC
d_call: -; j_call: TRBJ1-1; clone_size: -; v_call: TRBV4-2; cdr3_aa: CASSQGRQNTGAFF; cdr3_nt: TGTGCCAGCAGCCAAGGGCGGCAGAACACTGGAGCTTTCTTT